This T cell receptor beta chain was captured by sequencing in a study of cytomegalovirus exposure and HLA in healthy donors. The study, taken as a whole, reports: Cytomegalovirus-associated status was assigned to 164 TCR beta chains. Both high specificity and high sensitivity reportedly marked the classifier's diagnosis of cytomegalovirus status.

Of note for this clone: The antigen is undetermined.

The donors belonged to the approximately 110-subject validation cohort, separate from the approximately 670-subject first cohort. Assay used: immunoSEQ multiplex PCR; TCRdb lists only in-frame clones, some missing. This table has about 360,000 clones, roughly 90% appearing once. The receptor was isolated from a woman aged 18-29 years in good health and CMV-seronegative. Material: PBMCs.

This chain's CDR3 is CASSERTGGSQPQHF. The DNA of the CDR3 is TGTGCCAGCAGTGAACGGACAGGGGGGTCTCAGCCCCAGCATTTT. This chain uses TRBV27 with TRBJ1-5; 10 bases agree with TRBD1. Per the germline V gene, CDR1 is MNHEY and CDR2 is SMNVEV (reference sequence). J lost 6 bases, V lost 5 bases, and 7 bases had no gene match. The CDR3 totals 15 residues.